Presented here are 5 T cell receptor beta chains from one specimen sequenced in a study of cytomegalovirus exposure and HLA in healthy donors (dated 2017 in TCRdb). The library came from the immunoSEQ multiplex PCR assay. What TCRdb holds here is the immuneACCESS table cut down to in-frame rearrangements. Part of the clones is not present; checked against another copy, under half of the missing clones reflect an unresolved V gene, and the others are unexplained. The sample profile shows roughly 120,000 clones; over 90% of them were found once. The ten largest clones represent roughly 1.2% of the sample. Sequencing was done on a sample of PBMCs. All receptors come from a young woman in good health and CMV-seronegative.

The rearrangement joins TRBV6-1 to TRBJ2-7, with 8 bases matching TRBD2. The CDR3 spans 15 residues. With 7 bases clipped from V and 2 bases from J, the junction kept 10 bases outside the gene matches. Germline V gene lookup returns CDR1 MNHNS and CDR2 SASEGT. CDR3 amino acids: CASISLGGLAYEQYF. The CDR3, as DNA: TGTGCCAGCATTTCCCTTGGGGGACTAGCCTACGAGCAGTACTTC.

This clone is a singleton in its sample. The V gene is TRBV5-5, the J gene TRBJ1-1; D gene uncertain. This CDR3 has 13 amino acids. The ends were cut back, 5 bases at V and 2 bases at J, with 10 bases in the middle. Germline V gene data show CDR1 as SGHKS and CDR2 as YYEKEE (reference sequence). The CDR3 bases are TGTGCCAGCAGTTTTCTCTACAACACTGAAGCTTTCTTT. This gives the protein CASSFLYNTEAFF.

This clone was recorded only once. The chain couples TRBV5-1 to TRBJ1-6; 8 bases are a match to TRBD1. Germline CDR1 is SGHRS and CDR2 is YFSETQ. V was pared by 4 bases and J by 7 bases, with 7 bases of the junction left unmatched. The CDR3 runs 15 residues. The CDR3: CASSAQGQDNSPLHF. CDR3 nucleotides: TGCGCCAGCAGCGCACAGGGACAGGACAATTCACCCCTCCACTTT.

J is TRBJ1-6 and V is TRBV7-9; D possibly corresponds to TRBD1 (5 bases). Deletions cut 5 bases from V and 9 bases from J, with 20 bases between. Germline V lookup: CDR1 SEHNR, CDR2 FQNEAQ (reference sequence). The CDR3 loop spans 16 amino acids. The CDR3 spells CASSEEGGRVGSPLHF. The CDR3 DNA follows: TGTGCCAGCAGCGAAGAAGGCGGCAGGGTGGGTTCACCCCTCCACTTT.

The chain links TRBV6-5 to TRBJ2-1; the match to TRBD2 covers 9 bases. Germline CDR1 MNHEY, CDR2 SVGAGI. There are 14 residues in the CDR3. Unmatched junction bases numbered 4, after V lost 8 bases and J lost 2 bases. The DNA for the CDR3 is TGTGCCAGCCGCGGGGGGGGGACCTACAATGAGCAGTTCTTC. It encodes CASRGGGTYNEQFF.